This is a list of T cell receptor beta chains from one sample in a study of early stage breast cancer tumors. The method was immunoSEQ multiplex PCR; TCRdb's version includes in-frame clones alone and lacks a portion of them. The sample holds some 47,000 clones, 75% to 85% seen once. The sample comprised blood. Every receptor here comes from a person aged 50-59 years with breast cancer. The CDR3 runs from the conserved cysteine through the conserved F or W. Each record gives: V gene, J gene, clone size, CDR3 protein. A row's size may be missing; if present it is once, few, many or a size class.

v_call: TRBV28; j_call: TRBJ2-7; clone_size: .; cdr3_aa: CASSPTGTGYEQYF
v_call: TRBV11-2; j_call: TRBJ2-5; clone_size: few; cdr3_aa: CASSLGTIQETQYF
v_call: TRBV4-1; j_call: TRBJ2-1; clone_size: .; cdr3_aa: CASSHLRGDSSSYNEQFF
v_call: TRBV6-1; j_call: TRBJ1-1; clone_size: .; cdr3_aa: CASTRTQGGNTEAFF
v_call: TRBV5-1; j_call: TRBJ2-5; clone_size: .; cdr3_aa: CASSIGQGQETQYF
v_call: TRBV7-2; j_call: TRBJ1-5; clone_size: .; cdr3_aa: CASSLMGRGNQPQHF
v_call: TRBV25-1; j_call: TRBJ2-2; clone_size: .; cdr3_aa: CASSEFVTGELFF
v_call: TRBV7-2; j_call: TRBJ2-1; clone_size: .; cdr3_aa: CASSLRSLAGLSYNEQFF
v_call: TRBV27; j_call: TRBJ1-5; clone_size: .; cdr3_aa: CASSLLGWDGEGGNQPQHF
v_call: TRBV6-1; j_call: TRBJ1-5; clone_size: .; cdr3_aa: CASRVEPHNQPQHF
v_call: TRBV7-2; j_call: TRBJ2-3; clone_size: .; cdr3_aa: CASSQGNSGGTDTQYF
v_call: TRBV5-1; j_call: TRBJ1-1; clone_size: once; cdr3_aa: CASSLDSRGGETEAFF
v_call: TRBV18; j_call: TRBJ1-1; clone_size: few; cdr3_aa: CASSASTENTEAFF
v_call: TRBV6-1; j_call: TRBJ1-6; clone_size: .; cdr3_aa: CASSDRTPDRGSPLHF
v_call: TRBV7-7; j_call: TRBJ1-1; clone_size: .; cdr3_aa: CASSLTTNTEAFF
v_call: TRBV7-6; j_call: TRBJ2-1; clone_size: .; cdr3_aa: CASSLGGVQLEQFF
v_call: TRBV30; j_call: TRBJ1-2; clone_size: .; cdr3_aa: CAWRSGEGGYTF
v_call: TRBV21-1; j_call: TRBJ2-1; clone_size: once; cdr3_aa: CASSKTGTRGGNNEQFF
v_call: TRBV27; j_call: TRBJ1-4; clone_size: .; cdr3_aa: CASSQGAHREKLFF
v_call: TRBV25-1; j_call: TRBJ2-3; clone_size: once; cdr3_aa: CASSTLAGGPSDTQYF
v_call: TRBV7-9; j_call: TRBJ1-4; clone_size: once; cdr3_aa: CASSDSGTPFGLFF